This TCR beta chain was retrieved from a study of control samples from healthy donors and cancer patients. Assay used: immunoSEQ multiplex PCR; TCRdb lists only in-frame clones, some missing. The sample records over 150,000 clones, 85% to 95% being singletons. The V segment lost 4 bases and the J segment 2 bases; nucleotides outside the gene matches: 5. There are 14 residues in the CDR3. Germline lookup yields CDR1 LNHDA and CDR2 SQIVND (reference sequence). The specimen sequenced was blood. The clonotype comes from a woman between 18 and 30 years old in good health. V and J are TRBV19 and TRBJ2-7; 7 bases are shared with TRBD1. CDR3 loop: CASSTQGKAYEQYF. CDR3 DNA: TGTGCCAGTAGTACACAGGGGAAAGCCTACGAGCAGTACTTC.